The 29 T cell receptor beta chains below come from one sample, sequenced in a study of blood T cell repertoires in COVID-19 (dated by TCRdb to about 2020). The library relied on the immunoSEQ multiplex PCR assay. In its TCRdb copy, this immuneACCESS table keeps in-frame sequences only and misses some clones. Where compared with another copy, unresolved V genes explain less than half of these, and the others have no known cause. Recorded for this sample are over 65,000 clones; roughly 90% of them occurred a single time. Around 1.2% of the sample goes to the ten largest clones. Sequenced input: peripheral blood. These TCRs come from a woman in her sixties or seventies with acute or convalescent COVID-19.

The chain is built from TRBV19 and TRBJ2-2, with 9 positions matching TRBD1. The CDR3 covers 16 residues. The germline CDR1 and CDR2 sequences are LNHDA and SQIVND (reference sequence). Unmatched junction bases numbered 9, after V lost 4 bases and J lost 6 bases. CDR3 loop: CASSTPGTGLSGELFF. The CDR3 bases are TGTGCCAGTAGTACACCCGGGACAGGGTTGTCCGGGGAGCTGTTTTTT.

V gene TRBV7-9 combines with J gene TRBJ2-2; tentative D call: TRBD2 (5 bases). The ends were cut back, 10 bases at V and 3 bases at J, with 12 bases in the middle. The CDR3 has 13 residues. Germline assignment: CDR1 SEHNR and CDR2 FQNEAQ (reference sequence). The CDR3 DNA reads TGTGCCAACCTACCGAGGGACACCGGGGAGCTGTTTTTT. This gives the protein CANLPRDTGELFF.

V gene TRBV5-5 combines with J gene TRBJ2-5; 9 nucleotides align to TRBD1. Unmatched junction bases numbered 6, after V lost 6 bases and J lost 3 bases. The CDR3 totals 14 residues. Germline-derived CDR1 and CDR2 are SGHKS and YYEKEE (reference sequence). The CDR3 region is CASTKQGAEETQYF. In nucleotides, the CDR3 is TGTGCCAGCACGAAACAGGGGGCGGAAGAGACCCAGTACTTC.

Worth noting for this clone: One junction end disagrees with the germline gene, perhaps due to a read error. The gene calls are TRBV20-1 and TRBJ2-1; 8 bases agree with TRBD2. This CDR3 comprises 11 residues. Germline CDR1 and CDR2: DFQATT and SNEGSKA (reference sequence). In nucleotides, the CDR3 is TGCAGTGTTCGCTTTCGGGGGGGCGCGGTCTTC. Translation: CSVRFRGGAVF.

The gene calls are TRBV7-9 and TRBJ1-5; weak D call: TRBD1 (6 bases). The CDR3 is 14 amino acids. CDR1 is SEHNR and CDR2 is FQNEAQ in the germline V gene (reference sequence). V was shortened by 4 bases and J by 5 bases, with 12 bases between the two germline ends. Here the CDR3 DNA reads TGTGCCAGCAGCTGGGGGGGGGCAGATCAGCCCCAGCATTTT. Amino acid sequence: CASSWGGADQPQHF.

The chain has TRBV7-2 and TRBJ1-1; TRBD1 is a possible D gene (5 bases). The CDR3 covers 17 residues. Deletions cut 5 bases from V and 0 bases from J, with 19 bases between. Germline loops: CDR1 SGHTA, CDR2 FQGNSA. In nucleotides, the CDR3 is TGTGCCAGCAGCGCCGGCGTCGGGGGTCGGTTGAACACTGAAGCTTTCTTT. Its protein product is CASSAGVGGRLNTEAFF. Full variable domain (outside the CDR3, taken from reference TRBV7-2 and TRBJ1-1): GAGVSQSPSNKVTEKGKDVELRCDPISGHTALYWYRQSLGQGLEFLIYFQGNSAPDKSGLPSDRFSAERTGGSVSTLTIQRTQQEDSAVYLCASSAGVGGRLNTEAFFGQGTRLTVV.

The chain recombines TRBV5-1 with TRBJ1-1, with D perhaps TRBD1 (5 bases). The V and J ends lost 0 bases and 0 bases respectively, with 18 bases between them. CDR1 and CDR2 from the germline V gene are SGHRS and YFSETQ. This CDR3 has 18 amino acids. The CDR3 DNA follows: TGCGCCAGCAGCTTGGCCATGGGGGGTAAACTCATGAACACTGAAGCTTTCTTT. This translates into CASSLAMGGKLMNTEAFF. Using reference TRBV5-1 and TRBJ1-1 for the parts outside the CDR3, the full variable domain is KAGVTQTPRYLIKTRGQQVTLSCSPISGHRSVSWYQQTPGQGLQFLFEYFSETQRNKGNFPGRFSGRQFSNSRSEMNVSTLELGDSALYLCASSLAMGGKLMNTEAFFGQGTRLTVV.

This chain joins TRBV6-5 and TRBJ1-2, with 7 bases matching TRBD1. Germline CDR1 MNHEY, CDR2 SVGAGI. This CDR3 region has 14 residues. V was pared by 6 bases and J by 3 bases, with 7 bases of the junction left unmatched. Here the CDR3 reads CASRTQGGDYGYTF. As DNA, the CDR3 is TGTGCCAGCAGGACGCAGGGGGGTGACTATGGCTACACCTTC.

The chain carries TRBV5-1 and TRBJ2-7, with 8 bases lining up with TRBD1. The V and J ends lost 6 bases and 4 bases, in that order; junction bases with no gene match: 9. This CDR3 has 14 amino acids. Germline V lookup: CDR1 SGHRS, CDR2 YFSETQ. The CDR3 DNA reads as TGCGCCAGCAAGATAGGGACAGGAGGATACGAGCAGTACGTC. Amino acids: CASKIGTGGYEQYV.

The rearrangement uses TRBV12-3 or TRBV12-4 and TRBJ1-2; D is perhaps TRBD1 (6 bases). The V end was cut by 6 bases, the J end by 7 bases, with 15 bases between. The CDR3 has 13 residues. CDR3 coding DNA: TGTGCCAGCAGCCCCACAGGGAACCCTGGCTACACCTTC. Its protein is CASSPTGNPGYTF.

This sequence joins TRBV4-1 and TRBJ1-2; 8 bases line up with TRBD1. The CDR3 spans 16 residues. From germline, CDR1 is MGHRA and CDR2 YSYEKL. With V trimmed by 1 base and J by 2 bases, 6 bases remained unmatched. The CDR3 reads CASSQGGAGGNYGYTF. DNA for the CDR3: TGCGCCAGCAGCCAAGGAGGTGCAGGGGGCAACTATGGCTACACCTTC.

The chain recombines TRBV5-6 with TRBJ1-3, with 7 bases that match TRBD1. Germline assignment: CDR1 SGHDT and CDR2 YYEEEE. CDR3 size: 15 residues. V was clipped by 1 base and J by 3 bases; unmatched bases: 4. The DNA for the CDR3 is TGTGCCAGCAGCTTGAGTCCAGGGGGTGGAAACACCATATATTTT. This codes for CASSLSPGGGNTIYF.

This clone has only a few counts. The chain employs TRBV19 and TRBJ1-5; D not resolved. The CDR3 runs to 16 residues. The germline V gene has CDR1 LNHDA and CDR2 SQIVND (reference sequence). Trimming took off 5 bases at V and 0 bases at J, with 14 bases between the two ends. CDR3 DNA sequence: TGTGCCAGTAGTGCCAAAGAGGGCGGTAGCAATCAGCCCCAGCATTTT. Its translation is CASSAKEGGSNQPQHF.

This clone appeared once. V is TRBV7-8 and J is TRBJ2-2; 11 nucleotides agree with TRBD2. This CDR3 is built from 18 residues. Germline loops: CDR1 SGHVS, CDR2 FQNEAQ. The J segment lost 4 bases and the V segment lost 5 bases, leaving 12 bases of the junction unmatched. The DNA for the CDR3 is TGTGCCAGCAGCCGAGCAGTGACTAGCGGGACGGTCACCGGGGAGCTGTTTTTT. This encodes CASSRAVTSGTVTGELFF.

The V call is TRBV5-6, the J call TRBJ2-1; D is ambiguous. The V gene's germline CDR1 is SGHDT and CDR2 YYEEEE. This CDR3 is 11 amino acids long. Trimming removed 3 bases from V and 10 bases from J, with 8 bases in between. CDR3 coding DNA: TGTGCCAGCAGCTCAAGCCTGGAGCAGTTCTTC. Its protein is CASSSSLEQFF.

The CDR3 DNA reads as TGTGCCAGCAGCTCAACAGGGGGCGGGAACACTGAAGCTTTCTTT. Protein: CASSSTGGGNTEAFF. The chain combines TRBV7-9 with TRBJ1-1; 9 bases match TRBD1. The CDR3 runs to 15 residues. Germline V gene data show CDR1 as SEHNR and CDR2 as FQNEAQ (reference sequence). The junction had 4 bases not matched to a gene; V was cut back by 4 bases and J by 1 base.

The chain links TRBV3-1 (or the pseudogene TRBV3-2) to TRBJ2-5, with 9 bases aligning to TRBD1. The CDR3 runs 17 residues. The V gene's germline CDR1 is LGHDT and CDR2 YNNKEL (reference sequence). V was clipped by 4 bases and J by 4 bases; unmatched bases: 13. The CDR3 coding sequence is TGTGCCAGCAGCCGAAGCCCACAGGGGGCGGGAAGAGAGACCCAGTACTTC. This encodes CASSRSPQGAGRETQYF.

V is TRBV5-1 and J is TRBJ1-3; D gene uncertain. The germline CDR1 and CDR2 sequences are SGHRS and YFSETQ. The V gene lost 5 bases and the J gene lost 0 bases, with 9 bases spanning the gap. The CDR3 extends over 14 amino acids. In nucleotides, the CDR3 is TGCGCCAGCAGTTACAAGTCCTCTGGAAACACCATATATTTT. This sequence encodes CASSYKSSGNTIYF.

The chain links TRBV7-2 to TRBJ2-3, with D possibly TRBD2 on 5 matching bases. Trimming cost V 3 bases and J 4 bases, with 11 bases left between them. Germline loops: CDR1 SGHTA, CDR2 FQGNSA. This CDR3 has 14 residues. The CDR3 region has the DNA TGTGCCAGCAGCTTCCTTGGACTGGCAGATACGCAGTATTTT. Amino acids: CASSFLGLADTQYF.

The V and J genes are TRBV27 and TRBJ1-2, with no clear D. Germline loops: CDR1 MNHEY, CDR2 SMNVEV (reference sequence). The CDR3 is 13 amino acids. The V end was cut by 4 bases, the J end by 3 bases, with 9 bases between. This CDR3 is CASSSGKYYGYTF. CDR3 DNA: TGTGCCAGCAGTTCGGGTAAGTACTATGGCTACACCTTC.

The V and J genes are TRBV3-1 (or the pseudogene TRBV3-2) and TRBJ2-2; tentatively, D is TRBD2 (5 bases). Germline CDR1 LGHDT, CDR2 YNNKEL (reference sequence). V lost 1 base, J lost 5 bases, and 5 bases lay in between. The CDR3 runs 13 residues. The CDR3 is CASSQGGTGELFF. As DNA, the CDR3 is TGTGCCAGCAGCCAAGGAGGGACCGGGGAGCTGTTTTTT.

This sequence joins TRBV29-1 and TRBJ1-3; D remains unclear. The CDR3 sequence is 14 residues long. Germline V gene data show CDR1 as SQVTM and CDR2 as ANQGSEA. Trimming cost V 2 bases and J 8 bases, with 16 bases left between them. The CDR3 DNA reads as TGCAGCGTTGAAATCAGGTACCCCCGAGACACCATATATTTT. It translates to CSVEIRYPRDTIYF. The full variable domain, its missing parts supplied by reference TRBV29-1 and TRBJ1-3, is SAVISQKPSRDICQRGTSLTIQCQVDSQVTMMFWYRQQPGQSLTLIATANQGSEATYESGFVIDKFPISRPNLTFSTLTVSNMSPEDSSIYLCSVEIRYPRDTIYFGEGSWLTVV.

V and J are TRBV7-3 and TRBJ2-2; 13 bases agree with TRBD2. Germline loops: CDR1 SGHTA, CDR2 FQGTGA. With 2 bases clipped from V and 3 bases from J, the junction kept 3 bases outside the gene matches. The CDR3 loop spans 17 amino acids. Here the CDR3 DNA reads TGTGCCAGCAGCTTACGTGGACTAGCGGGAGACACCGGGGAGCTGTTTTTT. Translation gives CASSLRGLAGDTGELFF.

V usage is TRBV4-1 and J usage is TRBJ2-5; no definite D call. V lost 4 bases and J 3 bases, leaving 9 bases between the germline ends. The CDR3 covers 13 residues. Per the germline V gene, CDR1 is MGHRA and CDR2 is YSYEKL. CDR3 sequence reads: CASSLAVEETQYF. The CDR3 nucleotides are TGCGCCAGCAGCCTGGCAGTGGAAGAGACCCAGTACTTC.

V gene TRBV19 combines with J gene TRBJ1-5, with 7 nucleotides matching TRBD1. The CDR3 extends over 14 amino acids. CDR1 and CDR2 from the germline V gene are LNHDA and SQIVND (reference sequence). Losses at the gene ends were 6 bases for V and 6 bases for J; bases not matched to a gene: 8. Written as DNA, the CDR3 is TGTGCCAGTAGCACCAGACAGGGTCGTCAGCCCCAGCATTTT. It codes for CASSTRQGRQPQHF.

This chain links TRBV6-2 or TRBV6-3 with TRBJ2-7; TRBD1 aligns across 9 bases. Germline V gene sequence: CDR1 MNHEY, CDR2 SVGEGT. The ends lost 7 bases at V and 11 bases at J; junction bases unmatched: 12. The CDR3 is made up of 13 amino acids. CDR3 loop: CASTPGQGIKEYV. In DNA form, the CDR3 reads TGTGCCAGCACCCCCGGACAGGGGATTAAGGAGTACGTC.

In nucleotides, the CDR3 is TGCGCCAGCAGCCAAGATCGACAGTTCTCTGGGGCCAACGTCCTGACTTTC. The encoded protein is CASSQDRQFSGANVLTF. The chain links TRBV4-1 to TRBJ2-6, with D possibly TRBD1 on 5 matching bases. The germline CDR1 and CDR2 sequences are MGHRA and YSYEKL. CDR3 length: 17 residues. Between the trimmed V and J ends, which lost 0 bases and 0 bases, there was a span of 9 bases.

The chain is built from TRBV9 and TRBJ2-3, with 7 bases that match TRBD1. In germline, CDR1 is SGDLS, CDR2 YYNGEE. The V segment lost 4 bases and the J segment 2 bases; nucleotides outside the gene matches: 10. The CDR3 is 16 amino acids. CDR3 bases: TGTGCCAGCAGCTCGAGTTGGGGACAGATCACAGATACGCAGTATTTT. Protein: CASSSSWGQITDTQYF.

V usage is TRBV28 and J usage is TRBJ1-4; possible D gene TRBD1, 6 bases. Trimming removed 2 bases at V and 6 bases at J, with 10 bases between. Looked up from germline, CDR1 is MDHEN and CDR2 is SYDVKM. This CDR3 has 14 amino acids. CDR3 loop: CASSLRSGDEKLFF. In nucleotides, the CDR3 is TGTGCCAGCAGTTTACGGTCAGGGGATGAAAAACTGTTTTTT. Variable domain in full (rest from reference TRBV28 and TRBJ1-4): DVKVTQSSRYLVKRTGEKVFLECVQDMDHENMFWYRQDPGLGLRLIYFSYDVKMKEKGDIPEGYSVSREKKERFSLILESASTNQTSMYLCASSLRSGDEKLFFGSGTQLSVL.